This T cell receptor beta chain was identified in a study of cytomegalovirus exposure and HLA in healthy donors. Study outcomes and limitations: The authors assumed roughly uniform sequencing depth across donors for presence/absence analyses.

Vbeta (60) and Jbeta (13) primers were used in the PCR. Measured with immunoSEQ multiplex PCR; TCRdb has only the in-frame clones, and not every one. The profile covers roughly 150,000 clones, with 65% to 85% appearing a single time and approximately 3.1% taken by the ten largest. This clone was seen once. No antigen is known for it. From germline, CDR1 is SGHDN and CDR2 FVKESK. The germline V and J ends were trimmed by 1 base and 4 bases, with 8 bases remaining between them. CDR3 length equals 14 residues. This clonotype was sampled from a woman aged 45-65 years in good health and CMV-seropositive. Material for sequencing was PBMCs. This chain joins TRBV14 and TRBJ1-3; D call uncertain. The DNA of the CDR3 is TGTGCCAGCAGCCAAGGTTGGGCCGGAAACACCATATATTTT. This codes for CASSQGWAGNTIYF.